These 22 T cell receptor beta chains originate from one sample sequenced in a study of CD8 T cells in ankylosing spondylitis. TCRdb recomputed calls from the 5' RACE reads with MiXCR, one row per CDR3 protein. The sample records roughly 100,000 distinct CDR3 sequences, roughly 8.3% being singletons. The sample was blood, either unsorted or a sorted T cell fraction (not recorded which). Receptors originate from a male donor with ankylosing spondylitis or in good health (not recorded which).

This clonotype was observed a few times. The gene calls are TRBV7-9 and TRBJ2-2; possibly TRBD1 or TRBD2 for D (5 bases each). The CDR3 sequence is 15 residues long. V was clipped by 4 bases and J by 7 bases, with 16 bases between them. Germline CDR1 is SEHNR and CDR2 is FQNEAQ (reference sequence). This CDR3 reads CASSSSGTRLGELFF. CDR3 DNA sequence: TGTGCCAGCAGCTCTTCCGGGACCCGACTCGGGGAGCTGTTTTTT.

This clonotype was recorded at least ten times. CDR3 DNA sequence: TGTGCCAGCAGGGGGGGTGCGAACACTGAAGCTTTCTTT. Translated, it gives CASRGGANTEAFF. The V and J genes are TRBV2 and TRBJ1-1; D perhaps matches TRBD1 (5 bases). The CDR3 length is 13 residues. CDR1 is SNHLY and CDR2 is FYNNEI in the germline V gene. V was clipped by 6 bases and J by 1 base, with 9 bases between them.

This clonotype was counted at least ten times. The CDR3 coding sequence is TGCAGTGCTAGAGCCCTTGCGGGGGGGGCTAGAGATACGCAGTATTTT. It yields the protein CSARALAGGARDTQYF. V and J are TRBV20-1 and TRBJ2-3, with 9 bases identical to TRBD2. Germline CDR1 is DFQATT and CDR2 is SNEGSKA (reference sequence). V dropped 1 base and J dropped 5; count of bases not matched to a gene: 10. There are 16 residues in the CDR3.

This clonotype was observed at least ten times. V and J are TRBV11-2 and TRBJ2-7, with a tentative D call TRBD1 (6 bases). V was clipped by 3 bases and J by 6 bases, with 12 bases between them. The germline gives CDR1 SGHAT, CDR2 FQNNGV. This CDR3 is built from 13 residues. The chain's CDR3 is CASSFLEQGEQYF. CDR3 in DNA: TGTGCCAGCAGCTTTCTAGAACAGGGCGAGCAGTACTTC.

This clonotype came up many times. The V and J genes are TRBV9 and TRBJ2-7; tentative D call: TRBD2 (6 bases). V lost 1 base to trimming and J lost 5 bases, with 13 bases between them. CDR1 and CDR2 (germline): SGDLS, YYNGEE. CDR3 size: 14 residues. CDR3 region: CASSVSGAQDEQYF. The CDR3 coding sequence is TGTGCCAGCAGCGTATCGGGAGCCCAAGACGAGCAGTACTTC.

This rearrangement joins TRBV7-9 to TRBJ2-1; D is undetermined. V was pared by 3 bases and J by 2 bases, with 14 bases between. Germline V gives CDR1 SEHNR, CDR2 FQNEAQ (reference sequence). The CDR3 is 16 amino acids. CDR3 loop: CASSLLDRLPYNEQFF. The CDR3 bases are TGTGCCAGCAGCTTGTTGGACCGACTCCCCTACAATGAGCAGTTCTTC.

This clonotype was detected ten times or more. The rearrangement uses TRBV18 and TRBJ2-7; D may be TRBD2 (5 bases). Germline V gene lookup returns CDR1 KGHSH and CDR2 LQKENI. V gave up 0 bases and J gave up 3 bases, with 9 bases separating them. The length of the CDR3 is 14 residues. The CDR3 region is CASSPPTGNYEQYF. CDR3 nucleotide sequence: TGTGCCAGCTCACCACCGACGGGGAACTACGAGCAGTACTTC.

This clonotype has ten or more counts. This rearrangement joins TRBV5-1 to TRBJ2-3; D perhaps matches TRBD2 (5 bases). V was pared by 5 bases and J by 0 bases, with 7 bases between. This CDR3 has 13 amino acids. Germline CDR1 SGHRS, CDR2 YFSETQ. CDR3 bases: TGCGCCAGCAGACGAGGGAGCACAGATACGCAGTATTTT. It encodes CASRRGSTDTQYF.

This clonotype was detected ten times or more. The J gene is TRBJ1-1, the V gene TRBV5-1; D gene ambiguous. Per the germline V gene, CDR1 is SGHRS and CDR2 is YFSETQ. This CDR3 contains 14 residues. The V gene lost 5 bases and the J gene lost 0 bases, with 11 bases spanning the gap. The CDR3 DNA is TGCGCCAGCAGGACCGGGATGATGAACACTGAAGCTTTCTTT. This codes for CASRTGMMNTEAFF.

This clonotype was found a few times. V usage is TRBV12-3 or TRBV12-4 and J usage is TRBJ2-2; TRBD2 aligns across 8 bases. The CDR3 has 15 residues. With V trimmed by 6 bases and J by 1 base, 4 bases remained unmatched. This CDR3 reads CASSTLAGNTGELFF. The CDR3 DNA reads TGTGCCAGCAGCACCCTAGCGGGGAACACCGGGGAGCTGTTTTTT.

This clonotype showed up many times. V is TRBV5-6 and J is TRBJ2-2; possibly TRBD2 for D (6 bases). This CDR3 has 14 residues. With 1 base removed from V and 4 bases from J, the gap between germline ends came to 8 bases. Germline V gene sequence: CDR1 SGHDT, CDR2 YYEEEE. The CDR3 here is CASSLLRGTGELFF. CDR3 nucleotides: TGTGCCAGCAGCTTGTTGCGGGGCACCGGGGAGCTGTTTTTT.

This clonotype was observed at least ten times. The rearrangement links TRBV24-1 to TRBJ2-1; 9 bases fit TRBD1. Germline assignment: CDR1 KGHDR and CDR2 SFDVKD. This CDR3 comprises 16 residues. The V segment lost 5 bases and the J segment 6 bases; nucleotides outside the gene matches: 10. CDR3 amino acids: CATSGAGQGLVNEQFF. The CDR3 DNA follows: TGTGCCACCAGTGGGGCGGGACAGGGACTGGTCAATGAGCAGTTCTTC.

This clonotype was counted at least ten times. This chain connects TRBV7-2 to TRBJ2-3; maybe TRBD2 (6 bases). With 0 bases removed from V and 4 bases from J, the gap between germline ends came to 14 bases. The CDR3 is made up of 16 amino acids. CDR1 is SGHTA and CDR2 is FQGNSA in the germline V gene. CDR3 residues: CASSLAGGNGADTQYF. The CDR3 DNA follows: TGTGCCAGCAGCTTAGCGGGCGGGAATGGCGCAGATACGCAGTATTTT.

There are many counts of this clonotype. The J gene is TRBJ2-4, the V gene TRBV4-3, with D hard to call. In germline, CDR1 is LGHNA, CDR2 YSLEER. This CDR3 is built from 13 residues. Trimming removed 1 base from V and 9 bases from J, with 10 bases in between. The CDR3 sequence is CASSQAGWGIQYF. The CDR3 nucleotides read TGCGCCAGCAGCCAAGCTGGCTGGGGCATTCAGTACTTC.

The rearrangement links TRBV5-5 to TRBJ2-1, with TRBD2 matching over 7 bases. This CDR3 has 14 amino acids. J lost 10 bases, V lost 2 bases, and 9 bases had no gene match. CDR1 is SGHKS and CDR2 is YYEKEE in the germline V gene (reference sequence). CDR3 nucleotide sequence: TGTGCCAGCAGCTTCCTTCTTCGGGGGGTCGAGCAGTTCTTC. Its translation is CASSFLLRGVEQFF.

The chain recombines TRBV14 with TRBJ1-6; D unclear. Trimming stripped 2 bases from V and 7 bases from J, with 9 bases between. The CDR3 spans 14 residues. Germline V gene lookup returns CDR1 SGHDN and CDR2 FVKESK. CDR3 amino acids: CASSQRLRNSPLHF. The CDR3 DNA reads as TGTGCCAGCAGCCAACGGTTGCGGAATTCACCCCTCCACTTT. The variable domain in full, completed from reference TRBV14 and TRBJ1-6, reads EAGVTQFPSHSVIEKGQTVTLRCDPISGHDNLYWYRRVMGKEIKFLLHFVKESKQDESGMPNNRFLAERTGGTYSTLKVQPAELEDSGVYFCASSQRLRNSPLHFGNGTRLTVT.

In its sample, this clonotype was seen many times. The chain is built from TRBV7-2 and TRBJ2-3; 15 nucleotides align to TRBD2. The germline CDR1 and CDR2 sequences are SGHTA and FQGNSA. V trimming: 3 bases; J trimming: 4 bases; junction bases outside the gene matches: 2. The length of the CDR3 is 16 residues. The CDR3, as DNA: TGTGCCAGCAGCTTGGGACTAGCGGGAGGCCCAGATACGCAGTATTTT. Protein sequence: CASSLGLAGGPDTQYF.

In its sample, this clonotype was seen many times. The chain links TRBV7-2 to TRBJ2-3; 8 bases line up with TRBD2. Germline CDR1 is SGHTA and CDR2 is FQGNSA. The CDR3 is 15 amino acids. Trimming at V came to 1 base and at J to 4 bases, leaving 4 bases not matched to a gene. The CDR3 bases are TGTGCCAGCAGCTTAGTCGGGGGGGACGCAGATACGCAGTATTTT. Translating gives CASSLVGGDADTQYF.

In its sample, this clonotype was seen many times. The V and J genes are TRBV18 and TRBJ1-5, with D possibly being TRBD1 (5 bases). This CDR3 contains 15 residues. Germline CDR1 and CDR2: KGHSH and LQKENI. Trimming took off 2 bases at V and 1 base at J, with 9 bases between the two ends. The CDR3, as DNA: TGTGCCAGCTCACCAGGACAAGGGAGCAATCAGCCCCAGCATTTT. Its protein is CASSPGQGSNQPQHF.

This clonotype has at least ten counts. The chain carries TRBV5-4 and TRBJ2-3, with a tentative D call TRBD2 (5 bases). This CDR3 is 14 amino acids long. The germline V and J ends were trimmed by 2 bases and 2 bases, with 9 bases remaining between them. Germline V gene data show CDR1 as SGHNT and CDR2 as YYREEE (reference sequence). This chain's CDR3 is CASSFGLYTDTQYF. The CDR3 bases are TGTGCCAGCAGCTTCGGACTGTACACAGATACGCAGTATTTT.

The sample holds many counts of this clonotype. The chain couples TRBV15 to TRBJ2-7; D unresolved. Trimming stripped 5 bases from V and 4 bases from J, with 15 bases between. CDR3 size: 14 residues. Germline V gene sequence: CDR1 LNHNV, CDR2 YYDKDF (reference sequence). The CDR3 DNA sequence: TGTGCCACCAGCCCCGCAGGAGAATCTTACGAGCAGTACTTC. This sequence encodes CATSPAGESYEQYF.

This clonotype has a count of ten or more. This chain uses TRBV27 with TRBJ2-2; tentatively, D is TRBD1 or TRBD2 (5 bases each). The CDR3 is made up of 16 amino acids. V was shortened by 3 bases and J by 7 bases, with 18 bases between the two germline ends. Germline V gene lookup returns CDR1 MNHEY and CDR2 SMNVEV (reference sequence). The CDR3 region has the DNA TGTGCCAGCAGTTTTAGCGCCCTCAGGGCCCTCGGGGAGCTGTTTTTT. This encodes CASSFSALRALGELFF.